This record covers a single TCR beta chain. The data were obtained in a study of blood T cell repertoires in COVID-19. Overall study: The United States, Italy and Spain provided the acute and convalescent COVID-19 samples.

As originally analysed: For nucleated cells, counts were estimated from reference gene primer amplification. Profiling relied on immunoSEQ multiplex PCR, and the TCRdb table lists in-frame clones only, not all of them. The D gene and trimming were derived from the DNA, and the V and J assignments and clone size from that table. The sample holds about 180,000 clones; 80% to 85% are singletons and the top ten take 12%. The sequence came from a woman of 80 years or more with COVID-19, enrolled during active disease. Source material: peripheral blood.

For the CDR3, the DNA is TGTGCCAGCAGCTCGGACAGGGGGCAAGGAAATGAGCAGTTCTTC. Translated: CASSSDRGQGNEQFF. This sequence joins TRBV7-6 and TRBJ2-1; 11 bases line up with TRBD1. This CDR3 has 15 amino acids. Per germline, CDR1 SGHVS and CDR2 FNYEAQ. The ends lost 4 bases at V and 7 bases at J; junction bases unmatched: 6.